These 20 T cell receptor beta chains were sequenced from one sample in a study of breast tumors, draining lymph nodes, adjacent tissues. TCRdb analysed the multiplex PCR reads with MiXCR anew, one entry per CDR3 protein. The table lists about 110,000 distinct CDR3 sequences, about 31% of them singletons. Axillary draining lymph nodes of breast cancer patients supplied the node samples. Sequencing was performed on axillary lymph node tissue. The receptors stem from a female donor with breast cancer. Some clones in this sample may be carry-over from other donors' samples.

This clonotype was detected many times. V usage is TRBV10-2 and J usage is TRBJ2-7, with 7 bases lining up with TRBD1. Looked up from germline, CDR1 is WSHSY and CDR2 is SAAADI. The CDR3 is 13 amino acids. V dropped 6 bases and J dropped 7; count of bases not matched to a gene: 9. The CDR3 sequence: CASRKTGSHEQYF. Written as DNA, the CDR3 is TGCGCCAGCAGGAAGACAGGGTCTCATGAGCAGTACTTC.

This clonotype was detected ten times or more. The chain recombines TRBV5-8 with TRBJ1-2; 7 nucleotides align to TRBD1. The length of the CDR3 is 15 residues. Germline V CDR1 and CDR2: SGHTS, YDEGEE. J lost 4 bases, V lost 3 bases, and 9 bases had no gene match. The CDR3 DNA follows: TGTGCCAGCAGCTATTTTTCGGGGACAGTCTATGGCTACACCTTC. Translating it yields CASSYFSGTVYGYTF.

The chain has TRBV20-1 and TRBJ2-7, with D possibly matching TRBD2 (5 bases). Deletions cut 5 bases from V and 7 bases from J, with 18 bases between. Germline V CDR1 and CDR2: DFQATT, SNEGSKA (reference sequence). The CDR3 loop spans 13 amino acids. The CDR3 loop is CSAPTGKGTEQYF. In nucleotides, the CDR3 is TGCAGTGCTCCAACGGGAAAAGGTACGGAGCAGTACTTC.

This chain uses TRBV20-1 with TRBJ1-6, with D uncertain. CDR3 length equals 9 residues. Trimming removed 0 bases from V and 13 bases from J, with 1 base in between. Germline lookup yields CDR1 DFQATT and CDR2 SNEGSKA (reference sequence). As DNA, the CDR3 is TGCAGTGCTAGAGATCCCCTCCACTTT. It yields the protein CSARDPLHF.

This clonotype appeared many times. This chain uses TRBV11-2 with TRBJ2-7; D gene unclear. This CDR3 contains 11 residues. Trimming stripped 6 bases from V and 6 bases from J, with 9 bases between. Per germline, CDR1 SGHAT and CDR2 FQNNGV. The CDR3 bases are TGTGCCAGCAGGAGGCGTGGCGAGCAGTACTTC. Its translation is CASRRRGEQYF.

CDR3 nucleotide sequence: TGTGCCAGTAGTACCTTCACTGGACTGGCCTACGAGCAGTACTTC. Encoded protein: CASSTFTGLAYEQYF. The chain is built from TRBV19 and TRBJ2-7, with a weak D call TRBD2 (5 bases). Trimming pared 4 bases from V and 2 bases from J, leaving 15 bases between. Germline CDR1 reads LNHDA; CDR2 reads SQIVND (reference sequence). This CDR3 has 15 amino acids.

This clonotype was seen many times. The chain carries TRBV20-1 and TRBJ1-5; TRBD1 aligns across 7 bases. The CDR3 runs to 16 residues. The J segment lost 4 bases and the V segment lost 5 bases, leaving 14 bases of the junction unmatched. Germline loops: CDR1 DFQATT, CDR2 SNEGSKA (reference sequence). CDR3 coding DNA: TGCAGTGCTCTCCGGGACAGTCCGTCGAAAAATCAGCCCCAGCATTTT. Its translation is CSALRDSPSKNQPQHF.

The table lists this clonotype with many counts. The chain is built from TRBV7-3 and TRBJ1-6; D not resolved. V lost 1 base and J 1 base, leaving 8 bases between the germline ends. This CDR3 region has 16 residues. In germline, CDR1 is SGHTA, CDR2 FQGTGA. The CDR3 DNA is TGTGCCAGCAGCTTAAGGGGAGGGTCCTATAATTCACCCCTCCACTTT. This encodes CASSLRGGSYNSPLHF.

In its sample, this clonotype was seen many times. The rearrangement links TRBV5-1 to TRBJ2-7, with 9 bases aligning to TRBD1. Germline assignment: CDR1 SGHRS and CDR2 YFSETQ. This CDR3 has 14 amino acids. Losses at the gene ends were 7 bases for V and 2 bases for J; bases not matched to a gene: 7. The CDR3 reads CASASTGGPYEQYF. CDR3 bases: TGCGCCAGCGCCTCTACAGGGGGCCCCTACGAGCAGTACTTC.

This clonotype was picked up many times. The V gene is TRBV28, the J gene TRBJ2-7; a weak D match, TRBD2 (6 bases). The CDR3 length is 14 residues. V lost 3 bases and J 2 bases, leaving 11 bases between the germline ends. Germline assignment: CDR1 MDHEN and CDR2 SYDVKM. CDR3 nucleotide sequence: TGTGCCAGCAGTTTGACGGGACTTCCCTACGAGCAGTACTTC. It yields the protein CASSLTGLPYEQYF.

This clonotype occurred many times. The genes are TRBV6-5 and TRBJ1-6; TRBD1 might be the D (5 bases). Germline V CDR1 and CDR2: MNHEY, SVGAGI. The CDR3 length is 15 residues. V lost 5 bases and J 6 bases, leaving 14 bases between the germline ends. For the CDR3, the DNA is TGTGCCAGCAGTCACGACTGGGGCTCTAATTCACCCCTCCACTTT. Translating gives CASSHDWGSNSPLHF.

Notes on this clonotype: A junction boundary mismatches the germline segment, possibly from a read error. The V and J genes are TRBV19 and TRBJ2-5, with TRBD1 matching 8 bases. The CDR3 runs 14 residues. CDR1 and CDR2 from the germline V gene are LNHDA and SQIVND (reference sequence). DNA for the CDR3: TGTGCTAGTAGAACAGGGGGGTTACAAGAGACCCAGTACTTT. It is translated as CASRTGGLQETQYF.

This clonotype was recorded many times. The CDR3 sequence: CASSLESLAGRNTGELFF. The DNA of the CDR3 is TGTGCCAGCAGTTTAGAGTCATTAGCGGGACGTAACACCGGGGAGCTGTTTTTT. The genes are TRBV12-3 or TRBV12-4 and TRBJ2-2; 8 bases align to TRBD2. Trimming took 1 base from V and 2 from J; bases not matched to a gene: 9. The CDR3 length is 18 residues.

J is TRBJ1-5 and V is TRBV10-1; D not resolved. CDR3 length: 18 amino acids. The V and J ends lost 8 bases and 1 base respectively, with 24 bases between them. Looked up from germline, CDR1 is WNHNN and CDR2 is SYGVQD (reference sequence). The CDR3 DNA reads as TGCGCCAGCGGACCGACCGAGACCCCAATCTTAAGCAATCAGCCCCAGCATTTT. It is translated as CASGPTETPILSNQPQHF.

This clonotype appeared many times. The J gene is TRBJ2-1, the V gene TRBV18; 7 nucleotides line up with TRBD2. The CDR3 consists of 16 residues. The V gene's germline CDR1 is KGHSH and CDR2 LQKENI. V trimming: 0 bases; J trimming: 8 bases; junction bases outside the gene matches: 10. The DNA for the CDR3 is TGTGCCAGCTCACCACCGGGCGGGAGATTAGGAGATGAGCAGTTCTTC. As protein: CASSPPGGRLGDEQFF.

This clonotype occurred a few times. A read error may explain this, as a much larger clone is one base away. CDR3 sequence (DNA): TGTGCCAGCAGTCAAGCAAAGGGGGCCTCCAATCAGCCCCAGCATTTT. This sequence encodes CASSQAKGASNQPQHF. The chain employs TRBV6-1 and TRBJ1-5; 7 bases map to TRBD1. Germline V CDR1 and CDR2: MNHNS, SASEGT. The CDR3 length is 16 residues.

This clonotype was counted a few times. It may be a read error: a sequence one base away is much more abundant. The V call is TRBV20-1, the J call TRBJ2-2; 8 bases match TRBD1. V lost 0 bases to trimming and J lost 7 bases; unmatched junction nucleotides: 10. Germline loops: CDR1 DFQATT, CDR2 SNEGSKA (reference sequence). The CDR3 runs 16 residues. The CDR3 sequence is CSARDQGASTSGELFF. The DNA of the CDR3 is TGCAGTGCTAGAGATCAGGGGGCCTCGACGAGCGGGGAGCTGTTTTTT.

The count of this clonotype is one. The chain links TRBV10-3 to TRBJ1-2; D remains unclear. V dropped 8 bases and J dropped 2 bases, with 18 bases sitting between them. CDR1 and CDR2 (germline): ENHRY, SYGVKD. CDR3 length: 15 amino acids. Written as DNA, the CDR3 is TGTGCCATCGATAATGTACCGGGCAGGAACTATGGCTACACCTTC. Translated: CAIDNVPGRNYGYTF.

The chain couples TRBV7-3 to TRBJ2-3, with 7 positions matching TRBD1. The closer fit of TRBJ1-5 to the DNA end suggests the J call may be wrong. Germline V CDR1 and CDR2: SGHTA, FQGTGA. The CDR3 consists of 15 residues. CDR3 coding DNA: TGTGCCAGCAGCATCAGGGGGGCTGGTTCAGATACGCAGCATTTT. It yields the protein CASSIRGAGSDTQHF.

This clonotype was recorded at least ten times. This chain uses TRBV28 with TRBJ1-5; 7 bases match TRBD1. Trimming took 6 bases from V and 2 from J; bases not matched to a gene: 10. The length of the CDR3 is 16 residues. Germline V CDR1 and CDR2: MDHEN, SYDVKM. The CDR3 is CASRHGQAGGNQPQHF. CDR3 nucleotide sequence: TGTGCCAGCAGACACGGACAGGCGGGGGGCAATCAGCCCCAGCATTTT.